This T cell receptor beta chain was captured by sequencing in a study of blood T cell repertoires in COVID-19. As for the study in general: Sites across the United States, Italy and Spain contributed samples from acute and convalescent COVID-19.

Study processing details: How many nucleated cells were present was estimated from reference gene primer amplification. Method: immunoSEQ multiplex PCR; TCRdb's copy keeps in-frame clones and lacks some. The V and J calls and clone size were taken over from that table, and D and trimming were inferred from the DNA. The sample includes fewer than 75,000 clones, 80% to 90% seen only once; the top ten take under 10%. After removal of 5 bases from V and 2 bases from J, the junction contained 2 bases not matched to a gene. The germline CDR1 and CDR2 sequences are SGHAT and FQNNGV. This CDR3 has 14 amino acids.

The sequencing input was peripheral blood. J is TRBJ2-7 and V is TRBV11-2, with 11 bases fitting TRBD1. The sequence was collected from a man older than 75 with acute or convalescent COVID-19. The CDR3 here is CASSPGQGAYEQYF. The CDR3 bases are TGTGCCAGCAGCCCGGGACAGGGGGCCTACGAGCAGTACTTC.